These 26 T cell receptor beta chains originate from one sample sequenced in a study of blood T cells in healthy people across ages. A second PCR, run for roughly 7 to 11 cycles, used a sample-barcoded 5' primer plus a J-beta primer mix. TCRdb analysed the 5' RACE reads with MiXCR anew, one entry per CDR3 protein. The sample includes approximately 1,000,000 distinct CDR3 sequences, less than 50% of them seen just once. The sequencing input was blood. These receptors were taken from a woman aged 60-70 years in good health.

Points on this clonotype: Being one base from a much bigger clone, this may be a read error. This CDR3 is CASSLGPQDTQYF. The CDR3 bases are TGTGCCAGCAGTTTAGGGCCCCAAGATACGCAGTATTTT. This sequence joins TRBV12-3 or TRBV12-4 and TRBJ2-3; D remains ambiguous. Trimming left V 1 base short and J 5 bases short, with 7 bases between. The CDR3 spans 13 residues.

The chain uses TRBV9 and TRBJ2-5; tentatively, D is TRBD1 (5 bases). The assigned J gene may be wrong: the sequence end matches TRBJ2-7 better. The CDR3 runs to 13 residues. Germline loops: CDR1 SGDLS, CDR2 YYNGEE. The CDR3 region is CASSDKGNYEQYF. CDR3 nucleotides: TGTGCCAGCAGCGATAAGGGGAACTACGAGCAGTACTTC.

This clonotype was seen a handful of times. This could be a read error, since a much larger clone is one nucleotide away. The gene calls are TRBV20-1 and TRBJ2-5; TRBD2 matches at 9 bases. The CDR3 runs to 14 residues. The germline gives CDR1 DFQATT, CDR2 SNEGSKA (reference sequence). Unmatched junction bases numbered 16, after V lost 6 bases and J lost 11 bases. Written as DNA, the CDR3 is TGCAGTGCACTGCGACTAGCGGCTTACAATGAGCAGTACTTC. Residues: CSALRLAAYNEQYF.

The V call is TRBV5-4, the J call TRBJ2-5, with 7 nucleotides matching TRBD1. Trimming cost V 4 bases and J 4 bases; bases outside gene matches: 4. This CDR3 has 13 amino acids. CDR1 and CDR2 (germline): SGHNT, YYREEE (reference sequence). CDR3 amino acids: CASSRDSLETQYF. CDR3 bases: TGTGCCAGCAGCAGGGACAGCCTAGAGACCCAGTACTTC.

This clonotype was counted only a few times. The chain is built from TRBV6-6 and TRBJ1-6; D unresolved. The germline V and J ends were trimmed by 2 bases and 12 bases, with 11 bases remaining between them. This CDR3 is built from 13 residues. CDR1 and CDR2 from the germline V gene are MNHNY and SVGAGI (reference sequence). CDR3 DNA: TGTGCCAGCAGTTACGAGGGTTCGGGACCCCTCCACTTT. Translated: CASSYEGSGPLHF.

This clonotype has just one count. The chain combines TRBV5-1 with TRBJ2-5; D is perhaps TRBD1 (6 bases). The CDR3 is 18 residues long. V was pared by 0 bases and J by 3 bases, with 21 bases between. Germline V lookup: CDR1 SGHRS, CDR2 YFSETQ. CDR3 DNA: TGCGCCAGCAGCTTGGGGGCCCGCGGACAGCCGTACGAAGAGACCCAGTACTTC. Translated, it gives CASSLGARGQPYEETQYF.

This clonotype showed up just a few times. The chain couples TRBV20-1 to TRBJ2-5; D is perhaps TRBD1 or TRBD2 (5 bases each). Germline CDR1 reads DFQATT; CDR2 reads SNEGSKA (reference sequence). V was pared by 6 bases and J by 0 bases, with 11 bases between. The CDR3 is 13 residues long. The CDR3 bases are TGCAGTGCGCCCGGGACGGACCAAGAGACCCAGTACTTC. Protein sequence: CSAPGTDQETQYF.

The chain carries TRBV3-1 and TRBJ2-3, with D perhaps being TRBD1 or TRBD2 (6 bases each). The CDR3 totals 15 residues. CDR1 is LGHDT and CDR2 is YNNKEL in the germline V gene (reference sequence). V lost 3 bases and J lost 5, with 15 bases in between. The CDR3 DNA reads as TGTGCCAGCAGCCAGGGGGCGGGAACCGGAGATACGCAGTATTTT. Translated: CASSQGAGTGDTQYF.

The chain couples TRBV7-9 to TRBJ2-5, with 7 bases fitting TRBD1. The CDR3 sequence is 15 residues long. Germline values: CDR1 SEHNR, CDR2 FQNEAQ (reference sequence). V shed 5 bases and J 5 bases; nucleotides not matched to a gene: 11. This chain's CDR3 is CASSRATGSGETQYF. DNA for the CDR3: TGTGCCAGCAGCCGAGCGACAGGGTCGGGGGAGACCCAGTACTTC.

As regards this clonotype: Likely a read error: the CDR3 ends without its conserved phenylalanine or tryptophan. The chain combines TRBV15 with TRBJ2-7; 8 bases align to TRBD2. Germline V CDR1 and CDR2: LNHNV, YYDKDF (reference sequence). V shed 5 bases, J shed 5 bases, and the junction held 11 bases outside the gene matches. This CDR3 comprises 15 residues. The CDR3, as DNA: TGTGCCACCAGCCGTGGACTAGCCCGGTTCGACGAGCAGTACTAC. Protein: CATSRGLARFDEQYY.

This clonotype was found once. CDR3 sequence reads: CASSLEALAPYNEQFF. The CDR3 nucleotides read TGTGCCAGCAGTTTAGAAGCCCTAGCGCCGTACAATGAGCAGTTCTTC. V and J are TRBV28 and TRBJ2-1; TRBD2 might be the D (6 bases). This CDR3 is 16 amino acids long. V gave up 2 bases and J gave up 4 bases, with 15 bases separating them. Germline V gene lookup returns CDR1 MDHEN and CDR2 SYDVKM. The entire variable domain, with the rest obtained from reference TRBV28 and TRBJ2-1, is as follows: DVKVTQSSRYLVKRTGEKVFLECVQDMDHENMFWYRQDPGLGLRLIYFSYDVKMKEKGDIPEGYSVSREKKERFSLILESASTNQTSMYLCASSLEALAPYNEQFFGPGTRLTVL.

V and J are TRBV28 and TRBJ1-1; TRBD1 might be the D (6 bases). With 7 bases removed from V and 5 bases from J, the gap between germline ends came to 17 bases. Germline loops: CDR1 MDHEN, CDR2 SYDVKM. The CDR3 spans 14 residues. The CDR3 loop reads CASNPNLRGTEAFF. As DNA, the CDR3 is TGTGCCAGCAACCCAAACCTCAGGGGAACTGAAGCTTTCTTT. Combining the CDR3 with reference TRBV28 and TRBJ1-1 gives the whole variable domain DVKVTQSSRYLVKRTGEKVFLECVQDMDHENMFWYRQDPGLGLRLIYFSYDVKMKEKGDIPEGYSVSREKKERFSLILESASTNQTSMYLCASNPNLRGTEAFFGQGTRLTVV.

This clonotype was seen only a few times. J is TRBJ2-7 and V is TRBV7-9, with D tentatively TRBD2 (6 bases). This CDR3 has 16 amino acids. The germline V gene has CDR1 SEHNR and CDR2 FQNEAQ (reference sequence). Trimming removed 1 base at V and 0 bases at J, with 13 bases between. CDR3 sequence: CASSLDSGFISYEQYF. CDR3 DNA: TGTGCCAGCAGCTTAGATAGCGGTTTCATCTCCTACGAGCAGTACTTC. The full variable domain, with the rest looked up from reference TRBV7-9 and TRBJ2-7, is DTGVSQNPRHKITKRGQNVTFRCDPISEHNRLYWYRQTLGQGPEFLTYFQNEAQLEKSRLLSDRFSAERPKGSFSTLEIQRTEQGDSAMYLCASSLDSGFISYEQYFGPGTRLTVT.

V usage is TRBV7-9 and J usage is TRBJ2-1; the D call may be TRBD1 or TRBD2 (5 bases each). The CDR3 runs 19 residues. Trimming pared 4 bases from V and 5 bases from J, leaving 27 bases between. The germline V gene has CDR1 SEHNR and CDR2 FQNEAQ (reference sequence). CDR3 protein: CASSSRGDPSLLGNNEQFF. The CDR3 DNA is TGTGCCAGCAGCTCTAGAGGGGACCCATCTCTCCTGGGAAACAATGAGCAGTTCTTC.

The J gene is TRBJ2-2, the V gene TRBV7-9; D is possibly TRBD2 (6 bases). Trimming took 7 bases from V and 1 from J, leaving 10 bases between them. This CDR3 comprises 14 residues. The germline V gene encodes CDR1 SEHNR and CDR2 FQNEAQ (reference sequence). CDR3: CASTRRENTGELFF. CDR3 coding DNA: TGTGCCAGCACCCGGCGGGAGAACACCGGGGAGCTGTTTTTT.

This rearrangement joins TRBV24-1 to TRBJ2-1, with 10 bases lining up with TRBD1. The CDR3 runs to 12 residues. Germline CDR1 KGHDR, CDR2 SFDVKD. J gave up 7 bases and V 9 bases, and 2 bases lay outside the gene matches. CDR3: CATGTGANEQFF. Here the CDR3 DNA reads TGTGCCACCGGGACAGGGGCAAATGAGCAGTTCTTC.

This chain connects TRBV20-1 to TRBJ1-5; TRBD1 might be the D (6 bases). CDR1 is DFQATT, CDR2 SNEGSKA, per germline (reference sequence). Trimming took 6 bases from V and 4 from J, leaving 10 bases between them. CDR3 length equals 12 residues. CDR3 region: CSAGGLNQPQHF. CDR3 DNA: TGCAGTGCGGGGGGCCTTAATCAGCCCCAGCATTTT.

In its sample, this clonotype was seen a few times. The rearrangement uses TRBV2 and TRBJ2-7; the D gene is possibly TRBD1 (6 bases). The germline gives CDR1 SNHLY, CDR2 FYNNEI. The CDR3 consists of 14 residues. Between the trimmed V and J ends, which lost 4 bases and 10 bases, there was a span of 20 bases. The CDR3 here is CASSARDTLKIQYF. The CDR3 DNA reads TGTGCCAGCAGTGCAAGGGACACCTTGAAGATCCAGTACTTC.

This clonotype was observed a handful of times. The chain combines TRBV5-5 with TRBJ2-3, with 8 bases matching TRBD2. The V gene's germline CDR1 is SGHKS and CDR2 YYEKEE (reference sequence). J was trimmed by 2 bases and V by 0 bases; bases with no gene match: 2. The CDR3 contains 15 residues. Written as DNA, the CDR3 is TGTGCCAGCAGCTTGGGGGGACTAGACACAGATACGCAGTATTTT. Translating it yields CASSLGGLDTDTQYF.

V gene TRBV6-5 combines with J gene TRBJ2-5, with 8 nucleotides matching TRBD1. The CDR3 is 14 residues long. Germline V gene sequence: CDR1 MNHEY, CDR2 SVGAGI. The junction had 15 bases not matched to a gene; V was cut back by 7 bases and J by 11 bases. CDR3 residues: CASTAAQGAGEQYF. CDR3 coding DNA: TGTGCCAGCACAGCTGCGCAGGGGGCTGGGGAGCAGTACTTC.

This clonotype was seen more than once but under ten times. This chain joins TRBV9 and TRBJ2-3; 9 positions agree with TRBD2. Germline assignment: CDR1 SGDLS and CDR2 YYNGEE. J was trimmed by 5 bases and V by 0 bases; bases with no gene match: 7. CDR3 length: 16 amino acids. This chain's CDR3 is CASSVVPAGGLDTQYF. The CDR3 DNA reads TGTGCCAGCAGCGTAGTGCCAGCGGGAGGCCTAGATACGCAGTATTTT.

The CDR3 DNA is TGCGCCAGCAGCACGGTGGGCTCGTCCCTATACGAGCAGTACTTC. Translated, it gives CASSTVGSSLYEQYF. This chain links TRBV4-1 with TRBJ2-7; D uncertain. The V gene's germline CDR1 is MGHRA and CDR2 YSYEKL. V lost 5 bases and J 4 bases, leaving 18 bases between the germline ends. The CDR3 runs to 15 residues.

V usage is TRBV20-1 and J usage is TRBJ1-1; no reliable D call. Germline V gene lookup returns CDR1 DFQATT and CDR2 SNEGSKA (reference sequence). Trimming stripped 0 bases from V and 3 bases from J, with 14 bases between. The CDR3 runs 15 residues. CDR3 coding DNA: TGCAGTGCTAGAGATAGGCCCCCGTTCTACACTGAAGCTTTCTTT. It translates to CSARDRPPFYTEAFF.

This clonotype was seen only a few times. The chain uses TRBV11-2 and TRBJ2-1; D might be TRBD2 (6 bases). Germline V gives CDR1 SGHAT, CDR2 FQNNGV. The germline V and J ends were trimmed by 1 base and 5 bases, with 12 bases remaining between them. The CDR3 is 15 residues long. Here the CDR3 reads CASSLGLASNNEQFF. The CDR3 region has the DNA TGTGCCAGCAGCTTAGGGCTAGCGAGTAACAATGAGCAGTTCTTC.

This chain links TRBV2 with TRBJ1-4, with D unclear. Trimming cost V 6 bases and J 6 bases, with 8 bases left between them. CDR3 length equals 12 residues. Germline V gene data show CDR1 as SNHLY and CDR2 as FYNNEI. CDR3 sequence reads: CASRAVDEKLFF. In DNA, the CDR3 is TGTGCCAGCAGGGCCGTTGATGAAAAACTGTTTTTT.

The sample holds a few counts of this clonotype. This sequence joins TRBV6-2 or TRBV6-3 and TRBJ1-1, with D perhaps TRBD1 (6 bases). The CDR3 spans 14 residues. V was clipped by 6 bases and J by 4 bases, with 15 bases between them. CDR1 and CDR2 from the germline V gene are MNHEY and SVGEGT. CDR3 amino acids: CASSRPAGATEAFF. DNA for the CDR3: TGTGCCAGCAGCCGCCCCGCAGGGGCCACTGAAGCTTTCTTT.